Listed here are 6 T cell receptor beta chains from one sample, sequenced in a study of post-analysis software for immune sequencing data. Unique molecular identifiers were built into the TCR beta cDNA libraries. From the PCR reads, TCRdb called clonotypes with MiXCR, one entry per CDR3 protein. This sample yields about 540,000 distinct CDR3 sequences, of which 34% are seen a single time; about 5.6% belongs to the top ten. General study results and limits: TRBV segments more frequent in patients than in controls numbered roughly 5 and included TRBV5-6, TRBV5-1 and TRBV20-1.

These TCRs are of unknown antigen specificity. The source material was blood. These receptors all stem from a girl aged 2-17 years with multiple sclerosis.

The DNA for the CDR3 is TGCAGTGCTGAGAATGGACAAGTGTTAAAGGACCAGCCCCAGCATTTT. Amino acids: CSAENGQVLKDQPQHF. The chain is built from TRBV20-1 and TRBJ1-5, with D possibly TRBD1 on 5 matching bases. The length of the CDR3 is 16 residues. Germline V lookup: CDR1 DFQATT, CDR2 SNEGSKA (reference sequence). V was cut by 5 bases and J by 7 bases, with 24 bases left in between.

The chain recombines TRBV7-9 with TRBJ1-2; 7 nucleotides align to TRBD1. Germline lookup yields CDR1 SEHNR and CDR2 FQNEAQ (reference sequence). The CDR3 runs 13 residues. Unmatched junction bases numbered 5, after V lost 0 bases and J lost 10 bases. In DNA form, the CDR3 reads TGTGCCAGCAGCTTAGCCGGGACAGCTGCCTACACCTTC. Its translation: CASSLAGTAAYTF. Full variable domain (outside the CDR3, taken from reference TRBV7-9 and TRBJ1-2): DTGVSQNPRHKITKRGQNVTFRCDPISEHNRLYWYRQTLGQGPEFLTYFQNEAQLEKSRLLSDRFSAERPKGSFSTLEIQRTEQGDSAMYLCASSLAGTAAYTFGSGTRLTVV.

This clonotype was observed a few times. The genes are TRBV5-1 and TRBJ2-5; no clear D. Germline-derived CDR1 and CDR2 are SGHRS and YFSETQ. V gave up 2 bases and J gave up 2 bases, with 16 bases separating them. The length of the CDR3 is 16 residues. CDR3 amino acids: CASSFGSLQPQETQYF. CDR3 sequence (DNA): TGCGCCAGCAGCTTCGGCAGCCTACAACCTCAAGAGACCCAGTACTTC.

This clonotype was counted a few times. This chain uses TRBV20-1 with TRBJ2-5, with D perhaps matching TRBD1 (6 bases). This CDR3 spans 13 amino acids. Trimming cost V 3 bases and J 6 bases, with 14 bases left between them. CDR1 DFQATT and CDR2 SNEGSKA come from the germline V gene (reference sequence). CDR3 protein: CSASWQGRKTQYF. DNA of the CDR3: TGCAGTGCTAGTTGGCAGGGGCGGAAGACCCAGTACTTC.

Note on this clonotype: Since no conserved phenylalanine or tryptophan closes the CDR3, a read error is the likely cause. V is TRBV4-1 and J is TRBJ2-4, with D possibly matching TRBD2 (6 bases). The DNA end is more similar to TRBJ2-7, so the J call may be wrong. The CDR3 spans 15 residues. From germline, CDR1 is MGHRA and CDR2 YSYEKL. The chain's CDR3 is CASSRGGVWGHEQYC. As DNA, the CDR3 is TGCGCCAGCAGCCGAGGAGGGGTATGGGGCCACGAGCAGTACTGC.

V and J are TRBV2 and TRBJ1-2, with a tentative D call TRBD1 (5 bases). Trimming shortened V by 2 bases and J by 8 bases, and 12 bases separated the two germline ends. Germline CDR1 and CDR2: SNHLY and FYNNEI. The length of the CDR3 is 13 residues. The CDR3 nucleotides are TGTGCCAGCAGTGAATACAGGAAGGGCGGCTACACCTTC. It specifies CASSEYRKGGYTF.